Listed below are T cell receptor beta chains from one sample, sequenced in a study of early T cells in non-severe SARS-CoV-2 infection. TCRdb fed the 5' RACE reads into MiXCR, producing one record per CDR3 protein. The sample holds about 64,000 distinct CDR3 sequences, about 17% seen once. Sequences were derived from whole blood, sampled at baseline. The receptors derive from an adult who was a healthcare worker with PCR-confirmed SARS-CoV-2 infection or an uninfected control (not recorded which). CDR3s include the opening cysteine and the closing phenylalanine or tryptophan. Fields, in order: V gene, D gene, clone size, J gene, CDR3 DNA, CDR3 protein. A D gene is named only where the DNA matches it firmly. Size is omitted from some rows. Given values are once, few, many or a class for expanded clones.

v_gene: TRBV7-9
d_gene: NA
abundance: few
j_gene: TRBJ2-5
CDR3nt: TGTGCCACCCGGGTCCAAGAGACCCAGTACTTC
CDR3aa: CATRVQETQYF

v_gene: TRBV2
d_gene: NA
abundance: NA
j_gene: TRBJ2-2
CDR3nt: TGTGTCAGCAGTAGGGACACCTCGAACACCGGGGAGCTGTTTTTT
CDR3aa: CVSSRDTSNTGELFF

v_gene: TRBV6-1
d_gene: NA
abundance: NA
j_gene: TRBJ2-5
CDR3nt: TGTGCCAGCAGTGGGAAGATAAAAGAGACCCAGTACTTC
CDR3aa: CASSGKIKETQYF

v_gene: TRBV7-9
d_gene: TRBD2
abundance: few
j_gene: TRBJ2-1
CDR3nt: TGTGCCAGCAGCCCAAGCGGGGCAGGGTTGAATGAGCAGTTCTTC
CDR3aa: CASSPSGAGLNEQFF

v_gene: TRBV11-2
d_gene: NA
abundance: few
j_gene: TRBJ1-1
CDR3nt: TGTGCCAGCAGCCCCCGTTCCCTTCTGGGGGTTGAAGCTTTCTTT
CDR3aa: CASSPRSLLGVEAFF

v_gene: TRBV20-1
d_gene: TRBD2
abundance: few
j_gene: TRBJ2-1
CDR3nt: TGCAGTGCCCAGCGGGGAGCCTACAATGAGCAGTTCTTC
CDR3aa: CSAQRGAYNEQFF

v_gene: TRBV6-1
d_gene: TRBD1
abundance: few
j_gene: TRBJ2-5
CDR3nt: TGTGCCAGCAGTGAGGACAGGGGGCATTGGGAGACCCAGTACTTC
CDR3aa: CASSEDRGHWETQYF

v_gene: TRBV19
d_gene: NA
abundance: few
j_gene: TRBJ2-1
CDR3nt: TGTGCCAGTAGTAAGCGGCGGAATGAGCAGTTCTTC
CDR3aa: CASSKRRNEQFF

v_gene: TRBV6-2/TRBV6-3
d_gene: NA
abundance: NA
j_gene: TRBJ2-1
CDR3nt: TGTGCCAGCAGTTACCTTGGCCACAATGAGCAGTTCTTC
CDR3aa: CASSYLGHNEQFF

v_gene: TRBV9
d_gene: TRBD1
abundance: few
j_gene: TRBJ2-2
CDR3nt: TGTGCCAGCAGCGTAGTGCCGGGACAGGGGTTGCACACCGGGGAGCTGTTTTTT
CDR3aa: CASSVVPGQGLHTGELFF

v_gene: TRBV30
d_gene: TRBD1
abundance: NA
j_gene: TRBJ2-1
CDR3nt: TGTGCCTGGAGTCCTCAGGGGGACGAGCAGTTCTTC
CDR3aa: CAWSPQGDEQFF

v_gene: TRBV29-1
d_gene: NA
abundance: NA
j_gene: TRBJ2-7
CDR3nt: TGCAGCGTTCGAAGGGGTTTCTACGAGCAGTACTTC
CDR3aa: CSVRRGFYEQYF

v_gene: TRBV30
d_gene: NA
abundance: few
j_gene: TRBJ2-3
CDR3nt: TGTGCCTGGAGAAATGGTGCGGGGAATACAGATACGCAGTATTTT
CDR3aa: CAWRNGAGNTDTQYF

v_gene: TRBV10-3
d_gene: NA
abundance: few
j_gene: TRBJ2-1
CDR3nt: TGTGCCTCCACAGGGGACTCCCGCCCTGATGAGCAGTTCTTC
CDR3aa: CASTGDSRPDEQFF

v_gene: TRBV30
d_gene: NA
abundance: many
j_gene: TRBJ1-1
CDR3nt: TGTGCCTGGAGTGTAAGGAGGGGATGGACTGAAGCTTTCTTT
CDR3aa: CAWSVRRGWTEAFF

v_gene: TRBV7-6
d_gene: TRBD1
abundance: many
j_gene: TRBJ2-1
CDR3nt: TGTGCCAGCAGCTTAGCGGGGGGACAGGGCAATGAGCAGTTCTTC
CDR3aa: CASSLAGGQGNEQFF

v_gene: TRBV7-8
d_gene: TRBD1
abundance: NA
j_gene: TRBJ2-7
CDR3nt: TGTGCCAGCAGCATTACAGGGGAACCGTACGAGCAGTACTTC
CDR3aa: CASSITGEPYEQYF

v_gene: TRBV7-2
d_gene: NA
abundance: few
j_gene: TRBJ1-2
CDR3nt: TGTGCCAGCACGCTAGGAGTGGACTATGGCTACACCTTC
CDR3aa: CASTLGVDYGYTF

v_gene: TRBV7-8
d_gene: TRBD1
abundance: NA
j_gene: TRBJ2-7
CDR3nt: TGTGCCAGCGGCGTTCAACGGGACAGGGGAGAGCAGTACTTC
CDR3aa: CASGVQRDRGEQYF

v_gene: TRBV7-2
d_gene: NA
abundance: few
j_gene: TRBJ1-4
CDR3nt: TGTGCCAGCAGCCCAACGAAGGGTAGAGAAAAACTGTTTTTT
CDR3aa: CASSPTKGREKLFF

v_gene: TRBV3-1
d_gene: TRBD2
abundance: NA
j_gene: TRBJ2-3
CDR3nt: TGTGCCAGCAGGGATACTAGCGGGGTGTACACAGATACGCAGTATTTT
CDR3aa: CASRDTSGVYTDTQYF

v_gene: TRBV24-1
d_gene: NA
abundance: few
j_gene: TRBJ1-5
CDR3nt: TGTGCCACCAGCGCAGGGAGCAATCAGCCCCAGCATTTT
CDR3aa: CATSAGSNQPQHF

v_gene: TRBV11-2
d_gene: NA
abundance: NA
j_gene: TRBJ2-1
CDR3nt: TGTGCCAGCAGCTTAGAGTCCGCCTGGCGCAATGAGCAGTTCTTC
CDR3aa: CASSLESAWRNEQFF

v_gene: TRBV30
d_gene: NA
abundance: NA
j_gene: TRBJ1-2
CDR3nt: TGTGCCGGCCTTCACTCAGGGTCCTATGGCTACACCTTC
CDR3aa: CAGLHSGSYGYTF

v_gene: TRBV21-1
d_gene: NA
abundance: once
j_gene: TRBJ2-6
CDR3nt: TGTGCCAGCAGCAGCCGGGACAGGGTTTCTGGGGCCAACGTCCTGACTTTC
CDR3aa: CASSSRDRVSGANVLTF

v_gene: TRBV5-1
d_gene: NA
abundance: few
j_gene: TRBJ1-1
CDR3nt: TGCGCCAGCAGCTTACGGGACATGAACACTGAAGCTTTCTTT
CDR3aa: CASSLRDMNTEAFF

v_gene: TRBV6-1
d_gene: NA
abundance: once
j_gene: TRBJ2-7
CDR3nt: TGTGCCAGCAGCCGAACGGGACGGCTGTACGAGCAGTACTTC
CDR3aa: CASSRTGRLYEQYF

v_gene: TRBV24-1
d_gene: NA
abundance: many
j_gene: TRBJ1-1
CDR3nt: TGTGCCACCAGTGAAGTAGGACGAAGTGAAGCTTTCTTT
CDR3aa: CATSEVGRSEAFF

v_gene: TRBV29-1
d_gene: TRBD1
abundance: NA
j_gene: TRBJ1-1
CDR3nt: TGCAGCGTTAAAACAGGGGGTAATGAAGCTTTCTTT
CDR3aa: CSVKTGGNEAFF

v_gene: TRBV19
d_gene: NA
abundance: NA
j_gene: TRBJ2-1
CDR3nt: TGTGCCAGTAGTGCCGACAGGAGCTCCTACAATGAGCAGTTCTTC
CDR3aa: CASSADRSSYNEQFF

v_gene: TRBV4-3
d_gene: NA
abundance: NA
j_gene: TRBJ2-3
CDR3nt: TGCGCCAGCAGCCAAGAAACCCGAACCCAAGATACGCAGTATTTT
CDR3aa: CASSQETRTQDTQYF

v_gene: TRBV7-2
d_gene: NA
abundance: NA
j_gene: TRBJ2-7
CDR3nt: TGTGCCAGCAGCAAGACAGGACTTCAGGAGCAGTACTTC
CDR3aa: CASSKTGLQEQYF

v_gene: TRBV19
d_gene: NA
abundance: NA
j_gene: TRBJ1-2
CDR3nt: NA
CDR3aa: CASTSGLYYGYTF

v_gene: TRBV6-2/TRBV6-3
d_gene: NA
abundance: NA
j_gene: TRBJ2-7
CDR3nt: TGTGCCAGCAATACAGTTTTGTTCTCCGAGCAGTACTTC
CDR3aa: CASNTVLFSEQYF

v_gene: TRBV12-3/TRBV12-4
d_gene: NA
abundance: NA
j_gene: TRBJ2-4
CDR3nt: TGTGCCAGCGGGACAAACATGGACATTCAGTACTTC
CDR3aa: CASGTNMDIQYF

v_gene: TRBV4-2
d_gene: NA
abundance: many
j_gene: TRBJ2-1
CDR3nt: TGTGCCAGCAGCCAAGGCCGGGGCTTCCGCTCCTACAATGAGCAGTTCTTC
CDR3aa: CASSQGRGFRSYNEQFF

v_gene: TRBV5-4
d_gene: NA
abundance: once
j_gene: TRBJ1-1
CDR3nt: TGTGCCAGCAGCTTGGACCCCTCCAGGGGGAACACTGAAGCTTTCTTT
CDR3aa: CASSLDPSRGNTEAFF